This record covers a single T cell receptor beta chain. Its antigen target is currently unknown. The sample holds no much larger clone one base away, and base qualities are not on file. This sample is part of a study of cytomegalovirus exposure and HLA in healthy donors (dated by TCRdb to about 2017). Study-wide context: An earlier analysis of roughly 500 of the donors reported roughly 270 Gb of sequence data and about 100 million unique TCR beta sequences from approximately 180 million T cells. The number of donors typed differed by locus, with roughly 629-640 for A, B, C, DRB1 and DQB1, around 520 for DQA1, under 610 for DPA1, and around 450 for DPB1. Of the approximately 400 genotyped donors, approximately 81% were placed in the genetic ancestry cluster associated with self-reported Caucasian donors. Genome-wide SNP genotypes for about 65% of the roughly 670 donors were used in a later genetic analysis, which treated that subset as a discovery cohort. Donor age, sex, ethnicity and CMV serostatus were compiled together with the repertoire data. An early release covering 550 to 700 HLA-typed donors comprised approximately 300 gigabases of sequencing data and 85 million or so unique TCR sequences. A handful of DR-DQ haplotypes were handled as single units for association and clustering because linkage in the cohort was strong. The T cell repertoires of some 700 subjects were profiled by immunosequencing and related to cytomegalovirus serostatus. Both class I and class II loci were covered by HLA typing, at four-digit resolution. To study patterns of TCR occurrence, a later analysis re-analyzed previously published TCR beta repertoires from 500 to 850 donors and added high-resolution HLA genotyping. Every discovery cohort repertoire had been produced on one sequencing platform. Among 350 to 400 genotyped donors of the cohort, an average of approximately 240,000 unique TCR beta nucleotide sequences were sequenced per donor, 15% to 20% of them non-productive. The later analysis used no new phenotypic data to find candidate immune exposures, relying instead on TCR beta sequences and their occurrence across donors. The study combined high-throughput TCR immunosequencing, statistical association of individual TCRs with disease status, and machine learning to predict cytomegalovirus infection status. To decide whether each TCR beta V gene segment behaved as functional or pseudogenic, an earlier analysis of approximately 600 of the donors relied on high-throughput TCR beta sequencing. A separate validation cohort of 100 to 150 different subjects was used in addition to the roughly 670-subject first cohort. The aim of the study was to test whether cataloging public T cell receptors could identify signatures of past pathogen exposure.

Cut back by 5 bases and 3 bases, the V and J ends lie 9 bases apart. The CDR3 numbers 13 residues from cysteine through phenylalanine. The DNA shown is the 39-base CDR3, in frame from base 1. CDR1 is given as SGHRS and CDR2 as YFSETQ, both from the germline V gene. General findings and caveats noted by the study authors: Sequencing depth was assumed to be roughly uniform across donors in the presence/absence analyses, though that assumption may not hold. According to a later analysis, TCR association rates differed among HLA loci, with DRB1 alleles showing the most associated TCRs and HLA-C alleles showing the fewest. According to a later analysis, most CMV-associated TCR beta chains appeared to be HLA-restricted, and the HLA associations seemed to be driven largely by CMV exposure. In vitro tests confirmed that a few of the cytomegalovirus-associated TCR beta chains recognize cytomegalovirus antigens. Because HLA typing was missing for some donors at each locus, association tests included only the typed subset. At a false discovery rate of 0.05, a later analysis linked 15,000 to 20,000 TCR beta sequences to specific HLA alleles. A further reported finding was that TCR beta sequences accurately predicted the HLA-A and HLA-B alleles for most subjects in the first cohort. Compared with the approximately 670-donor mean, donors in an Asian-associated ancestry cluster had fewer N-insertions in productive TCRs, according to a later genetic analysis. The only immune exposure information available for the cohort was CMV serostatus. Strong co-occurrence of HLA alleles, especially DR and DQ, made assigning TCR associations to individual alleles difficult. It was suggested by the authors that the approach could potentially be generalized to other disease states and immunological phenotypes. Because counts were too low, some 17 rarely observed V segments, including chromosome 9 orphons, were excluded from the earlier analysis of some 590 of the donors. A total of 164 TCR beta chains were listed by the study as associated with cytomegalovirus. A group of highly shared sequence variants was considered likely to be a technical artifact of the sequencing pipeline. Some IMGT-functional V segments, including TRBV6-2 and TRBV6-3, could not be distinguished by the 87-base-pair reads and were therefore excluded. According to a later analysis, parvovirus B19, influenza, CMV and Epstein-Barr virus appeared linked to several top co-occurrence clusters. In this cohort, only TCR beta chains were sequenced, and detectable features were limited by the absence of alpha or paired-chain data. The classifier was reported to diagnose cytomegalovirus status with high specificity and sensitivity in both the original and validation cohorts. An association between a missense DCLRE1C variant and V-gene and J-gene trimming of TCR beta chains was found in a later genetic analysis and replicated in an independent cohort. Most TCR sequences were observed very rarely across donors, whereas some public TCRs were present in many individuals. In an earlier analysis of more than 450 of the donors, most TCR beta V segments were observed in productive rearrangements about 87% or about 30% of the time, broadly matching IMGT annotations. Compared with equally common non-associated chains, HLA-associated TCR beta chains in a later analysis were more clonally expanded and had lower generation probabilities. Correlated functional status among segregating V segments might be attributable to linkage disequilibrium, but an unknown experimental factor could not be ruled out.

The cohort was made up of 666 healthy bone marrow donors. At the time of sampling, all cohort members were nominally healthy, though unrecorded immune exposures were likely present. The donor was CMV seronegative and was included in the group of 352 seronegative cohort members. Each donor provided a peripheral blood sample, and peripheral blood mononuclear cells were used for TCR beta sequencing. The Qiagen DNeasy Blood Extraction Kit was used to extract genomic DNA from the blood cell samples. The protocol used for the library was the immunoSEQ multiplex PCR assay. For the multiplex PCR, a mixture combining 60 forward primers for TCR Vbeta segments and 13 reverse primers for TCR Jbeta segments was used. A multiplex PCR assay on genomic DNA amplified the CDR3 region of rearranged TCR beta genes. Amplified TCR beta libraries were sequenced as 87-base-pair reads on the Illumina HiSeq System. In the authors' own workflow: In a later analysis, 77 million or so unique TCR beta chains were counted across the roughly 610 repertoires, and approximately 11 million of these chains were shared by at least two donors. Raw reads were error-corrected and collapsed into unique sequences with a nearest-neighbor algorithm that merged closely related sequences to remove PCR and sequencing errors. To assign V, D and J gene segments, CDR3 sequences were aligned to IMGT reference sequences. Each retained sequence needed at least a six-nucleotide match to both a V gene segment and a J gene segment. Rearrangements were called productive when the CDR3 lacked stop codons and stayed in frame with V and J; all others were non-productive. CDR3 was defined according to IMGT convention as the region running from the second conserved V-encoded cysteine to the conserved J-encoded phenylalanine. The earlier analysis of roughly 590 of the donors excluded sequences that lacked an unambiguous match to a single V gene segment. An earlier analysis of almost 600 of the donors classified V segments as functional when productive rearrangements were above 56.7% and as segregating when the standard deviation between donors was above 5%. A statistical classification framework was built to diagnose cytomegalovirus status from the catalog of TCR beta chain sequences. In a later analysis, V and J genes were assigned by comparing TCR nucleotide sequences against IMGT/GENE-DB human TR gene sequences. In a later analysis, CDR3 sequences and most-parsimonious VDJ recombination scenarios were assigned using the TCRdist pipeline. In a later analysis, every TCR beta chain was defined by the combination of its CDR3 amino acid sequence and its V-gene family, and reads without a unique V-gene family were dropped. To address suspected cross-contamination and a sequencing artifact, a later analysis removed a few hundred highly shared, low-generation-probability nucleotide sequences. For each public chain, a later analysis derived a clonal expansion index from normalized ranks of inferred template counts within each repertoire. A later analysis computed generation probabilities with a VDJ recombination model fitted to out-of-frame rearrangements, and checked the results against IGoR. Hypergeometric tests were used in a later analysis to score TCR-TCR, TCR-HLA and TCR-CMV co-occurrence, with a repertoire-size bias correction applied to the TCR pairs. A later analysis estimated false discovery rates by permuting HLA or CMV assignments 20 times. In a later analysis, co-occurring TCRs were grouped using DBSCAN, with TCRdist sequence similarity added in when clustering inside HLA-allele-positive subsets. Repertoires with fewer than 30,000 or more than 120,000 public chains, plus five repertoires with anomalous nucleotide sharing, were excluded from co-occurrence clustering. The table was pulled from immuneACCESS by TCRdb, which kept in-frame rearrangements only. Such tables lose some clones; where checked, under half of the loss comes from unresolved V genes, and the rest has no known cause. V, J and clone size reflect that table, while D and trimming were determined from the DNA. The sample records some 99,000 clones, 70% to 80% of which are singletons. The top ten constitute 6% to 8.5% of the sample.

The sequence came from a female donor in good health and CMV-seronegative. The material sequenced was PBMCs. This receptor chain uses TRBV5-1 and TRBJ1-3; a tentative D call is TRBD1 (6 bases match). The nucleotide sequence reads TGCGCCAGCAGATCAGGGGATGGAAACACCATATATTTT. Its protein is CASRSGDGNTIYF.